The text below deals with one T cell receptor (beta chain). Its specificity is not known. The data were obtained in a study of T-cell reconstitution after alpha-beta-depleted transplantation in children. The study, taken as a whole, reports: Where some patients showed high TCRbeta diversity at day 60, it came from recipient T cells and thymic progenitors that had survived. When one year had passed after transplant, most T-cell counts and diversity came from newly produced T cells.

The germline CDR1 and CDR2 sequences are MDHEN and SYDVKM. The CDR3 contains 14 residues. The V end was cut by 5 bases, the J end by 4 bases, with 14 bases between. A TCRbeta library incorporating unique molecular identifiers was prepared. MiXCR, run by TCRdb on the PCR reads, gives a single entry per CDR3 protein. The data hold 500,000 to 750,000 distinct CDR3 sequences, with over 10% observed a single time. This chain connects TRBV28 to TRBJ2-5; TRBD1 might be the D (5 bases). This sequence originates from a male patient younger than 18 who had a stem cell transplant for acute myeloid leukemia, so the T cells may come from the graft donor. The source was PBMCs, mostly from graft donor cells, collected 360 days after TCRalphabeta/CD19-depleted stem cell transplant. CDR3 loop: CASSPDSFLETQYF. CDR3 bases: TGTGCCAGCAGTCCAGACAGTTTTCTAGAGACCCAGTACTTC.